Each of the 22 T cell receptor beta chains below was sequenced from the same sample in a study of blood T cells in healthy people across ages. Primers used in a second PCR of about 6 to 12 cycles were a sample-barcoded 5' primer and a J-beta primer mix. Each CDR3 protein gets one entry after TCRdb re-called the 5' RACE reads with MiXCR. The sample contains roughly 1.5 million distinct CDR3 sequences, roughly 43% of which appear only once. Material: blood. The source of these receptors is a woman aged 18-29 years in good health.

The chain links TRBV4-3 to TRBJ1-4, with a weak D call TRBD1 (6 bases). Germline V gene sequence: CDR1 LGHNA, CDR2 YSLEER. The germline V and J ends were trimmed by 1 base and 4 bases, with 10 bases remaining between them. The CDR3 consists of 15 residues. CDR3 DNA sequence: TGCGCCAGCAGCCAAGGGACAGACCATAATGAAAAACTGTTTTTT. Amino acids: CASSQGTDHNEKLFF.

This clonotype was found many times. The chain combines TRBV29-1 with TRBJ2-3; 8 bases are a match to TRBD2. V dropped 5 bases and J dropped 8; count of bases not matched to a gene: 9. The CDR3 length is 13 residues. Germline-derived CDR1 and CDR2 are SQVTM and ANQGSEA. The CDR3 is CSVRGLAFGTQYF. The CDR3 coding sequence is TGCAGCGTTCGAGGACTAGCCTTTGGTACGCAGTATTTT.

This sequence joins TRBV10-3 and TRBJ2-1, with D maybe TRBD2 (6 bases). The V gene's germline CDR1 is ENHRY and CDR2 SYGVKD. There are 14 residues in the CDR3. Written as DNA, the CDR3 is TGTGCGACAAGCGGAGGGGAGGCATACAATGAGCAGTTCTTC. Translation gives CATSGGEAYNEQFF.

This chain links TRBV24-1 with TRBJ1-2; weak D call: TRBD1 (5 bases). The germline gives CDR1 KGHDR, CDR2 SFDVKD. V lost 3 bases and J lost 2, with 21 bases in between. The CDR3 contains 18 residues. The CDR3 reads CATSDRGLRGAENYGYTF. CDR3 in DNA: TGTGCCACCAGTGATAGGGGCCTGAGAGGGGCGGAAAACTATGGCTACACCTTC.

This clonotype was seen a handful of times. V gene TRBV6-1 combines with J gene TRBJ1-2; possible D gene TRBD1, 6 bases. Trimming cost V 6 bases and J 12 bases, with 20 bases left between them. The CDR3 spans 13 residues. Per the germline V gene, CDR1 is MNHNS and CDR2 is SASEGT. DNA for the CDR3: TGTGCCAGCAGGACGGCGGGACATTTGATCGACACCTTC. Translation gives CASRTAGHLIDTF.

The CDR3 sequence is CASTEGGQETQYF. CDR3 sequence (DNA): TGTGCCAGCACCGAAGGGGGCCAAGAGACCCAGTACTTC. The gene calls are TRBV7-2 and TRBJ2-5, with D maybe TRBD1 (6 bases). CDR3 length: 13 residues. V was clipped by 7 bases and J by 1 base, with 10 bases between them. Germline V gene sequence: CDR1 SGHTA, CDR2 FQGNSA.

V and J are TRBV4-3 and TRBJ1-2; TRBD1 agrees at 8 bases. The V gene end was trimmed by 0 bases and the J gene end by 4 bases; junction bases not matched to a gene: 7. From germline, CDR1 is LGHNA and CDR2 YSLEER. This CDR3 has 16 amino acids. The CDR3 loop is CASSQDLRGQVYGYTF. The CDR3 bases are TGCGCCAGCAGCCAAGATCTCAGGGGGCAGGTCTATGGCTACACCTTC.

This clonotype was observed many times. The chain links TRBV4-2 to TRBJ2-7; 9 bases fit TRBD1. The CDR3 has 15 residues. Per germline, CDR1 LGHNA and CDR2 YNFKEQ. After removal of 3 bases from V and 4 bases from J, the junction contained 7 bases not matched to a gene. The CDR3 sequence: CASSHLGTGNYEQYF. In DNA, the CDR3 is TGTGCCAGCAGCCATCTCGGGACAGGGAATTACGAGCAGTACTTC.

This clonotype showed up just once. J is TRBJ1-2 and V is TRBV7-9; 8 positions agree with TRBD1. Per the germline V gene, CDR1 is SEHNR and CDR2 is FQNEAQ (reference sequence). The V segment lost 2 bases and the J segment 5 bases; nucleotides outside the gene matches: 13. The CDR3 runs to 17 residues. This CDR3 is CASSLKVGQVGVYGYTF. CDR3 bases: TGTGCCAGCAGCTTAAAGGTGGGACAGGTCGGGGTGTATGGCTACACCTTC.

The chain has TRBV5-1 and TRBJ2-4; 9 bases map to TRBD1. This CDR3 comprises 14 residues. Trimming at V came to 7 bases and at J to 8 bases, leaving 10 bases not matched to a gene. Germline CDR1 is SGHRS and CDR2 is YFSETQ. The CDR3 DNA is TGCGCCAGCTGGACAGGGGCGGGAGATGACATTCAGTACTTC. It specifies CASWTGAGDDIQYF.

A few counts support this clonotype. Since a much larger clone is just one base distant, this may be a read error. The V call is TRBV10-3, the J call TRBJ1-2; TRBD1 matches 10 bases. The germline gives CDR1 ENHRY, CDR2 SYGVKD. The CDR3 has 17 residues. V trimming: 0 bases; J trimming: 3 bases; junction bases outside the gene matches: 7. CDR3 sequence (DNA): TGTGCCATCAGTGAGTCGGGCCTAGGGACAGGGGACTATGGCTACACCTTC. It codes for CAISESGLGTGDYGYTF.

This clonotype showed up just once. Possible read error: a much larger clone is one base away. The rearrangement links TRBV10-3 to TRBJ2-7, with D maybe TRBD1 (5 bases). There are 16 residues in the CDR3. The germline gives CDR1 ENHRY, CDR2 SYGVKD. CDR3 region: CVISESIMDILCEQYF. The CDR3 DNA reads TGTGTCATCAGTGAATCGATTATGGACATCTTGTGCGAGCAGTACTTC.

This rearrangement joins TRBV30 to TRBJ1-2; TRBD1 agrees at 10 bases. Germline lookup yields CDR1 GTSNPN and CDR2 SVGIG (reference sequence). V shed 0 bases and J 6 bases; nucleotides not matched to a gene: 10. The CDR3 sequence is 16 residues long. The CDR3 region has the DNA TGTGCCTGGAGTGTAAAGGGGACAGGGGTGAGGAATGGCTACACCTTC. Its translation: CAWSVKGTGVRNGYTF.

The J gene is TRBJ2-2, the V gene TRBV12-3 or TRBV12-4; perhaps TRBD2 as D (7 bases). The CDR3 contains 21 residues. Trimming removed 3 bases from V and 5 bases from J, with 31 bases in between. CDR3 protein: CASSLLGRGLRVMWRTGELFF. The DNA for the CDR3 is TGTGCCAGCAGTTTGCTTGGGCGGGGGCTTAGAGTAATGTGGAGGACCGGGGAGCTGTTTTTT.

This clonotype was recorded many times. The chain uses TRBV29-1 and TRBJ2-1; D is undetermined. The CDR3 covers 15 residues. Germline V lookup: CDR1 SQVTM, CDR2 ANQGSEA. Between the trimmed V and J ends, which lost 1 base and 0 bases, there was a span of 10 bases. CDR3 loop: CSVEARAGSYNEQFF. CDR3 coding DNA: TGCAGCGTTGAAGCTAGGGCAGGCTCCTACAATGAGCAGTTCTTC.

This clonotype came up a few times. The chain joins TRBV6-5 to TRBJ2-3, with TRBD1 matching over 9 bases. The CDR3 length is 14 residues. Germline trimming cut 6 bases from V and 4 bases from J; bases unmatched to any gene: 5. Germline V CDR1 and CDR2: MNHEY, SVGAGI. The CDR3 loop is CASSNDRGSDTQYF. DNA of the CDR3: TGTGCCAGCAGCAATGACAGGGGGTCAGATACGCAGTATTTT.

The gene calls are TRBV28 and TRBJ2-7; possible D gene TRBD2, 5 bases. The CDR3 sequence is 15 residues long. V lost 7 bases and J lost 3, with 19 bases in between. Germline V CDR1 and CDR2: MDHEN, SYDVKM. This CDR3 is CASTDGTSFFYEQYF. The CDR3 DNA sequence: TGTGCCAGCACCGACGGAACTAGTTTTTTCTACGAGCAGTACTTC.

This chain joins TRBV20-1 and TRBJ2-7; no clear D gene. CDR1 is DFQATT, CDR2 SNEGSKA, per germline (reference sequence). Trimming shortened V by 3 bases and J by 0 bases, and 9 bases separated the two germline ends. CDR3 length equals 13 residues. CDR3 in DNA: TGCAGTGCTAGTCGGTTCAGCTCCTACGAGCAGTACTTC. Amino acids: CSASRFSSYEQYF.

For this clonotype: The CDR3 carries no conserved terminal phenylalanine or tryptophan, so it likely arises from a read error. CDR3 DNA: TGCGCCAGCAGCACCCGCAGGGGCACAGATACGCAGTATGTT. Protein product: CASSTRRGTDTQYV. The chain uses TRBV4-3 and TRBJ2-3, with D maybe TRBD1 (5 bases). The CDR3 is 14 amino acids. Between the trimmed V and J ends, which lost 5 bases and 1 base, there was a span of 10 bases. The germline V gene has CDR1 LGHNA and CDR2 YSLEER.

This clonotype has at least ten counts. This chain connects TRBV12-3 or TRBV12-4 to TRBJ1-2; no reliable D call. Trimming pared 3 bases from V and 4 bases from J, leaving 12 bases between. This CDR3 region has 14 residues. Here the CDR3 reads CASSFTPRGYGYTF. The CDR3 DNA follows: TGTGCCAGCAGTTTTACCCCCCGGGGCTATGGCTACACCTTC.

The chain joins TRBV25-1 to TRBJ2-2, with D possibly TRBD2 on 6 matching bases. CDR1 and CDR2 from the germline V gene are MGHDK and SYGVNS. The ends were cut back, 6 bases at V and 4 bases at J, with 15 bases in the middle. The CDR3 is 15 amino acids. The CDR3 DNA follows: TGTGCCAGCAGGAAGGAGGGGTTGATCACCGGGGAGCTGTTTTTT. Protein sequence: CASRKEGLITGELFF.

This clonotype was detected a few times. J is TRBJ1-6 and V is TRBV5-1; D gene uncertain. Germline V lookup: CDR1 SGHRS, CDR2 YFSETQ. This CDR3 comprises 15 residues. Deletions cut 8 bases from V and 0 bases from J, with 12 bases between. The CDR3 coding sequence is TGCGCCAGTGCCGGGTCGACCTCCTATAATTCACCCCTCCACTTT. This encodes CASAGSTSYNSPLHF.